The following is a T cell receptor (beta chain) sequence with its context. This entry is derived from a study of blood T cell repertoires in COVID-19. Study at large: Donors in the United States, Italy and Spain gave samples during acute or convalescent COVID-19.

V lost 6 bases, J lost 10 bases, and 7 bases stayed unmatched. The CDR3 is made up of 13 amino acids. Clones were read by immunoSEQ multiplex PCR, and TCRdb kept only the in-frame ones, dropping some. The sample has 150,000 to 200,000 clones; around 77% are singletons. The material sequenced was peripheral blood. This TCR was sampled from a man aged 55 to 69 with active or convalescent COVID-19. The chain couples TRBV12-3 or TRBV12-4 to TRBJ2-1; 9 nucleotides line up with TRBD2. CDR3 sequence (DNA): TGTGCCAGCAGCCCCGGGACTAGCAGAGAGCAGTTCTTC. Its translation is CASSPGTSREQFF.